This T cell receptor beta chain was recovered during a study of beta chain features in type 1 diabetes. The junction had 6 bases not matched to a gene; V was cut back by 5 bases and J by 0 bases. Germline V gives CDR1 MNHNY, CDR2 SVGAGI (reference sequence). The CDR3 sequence is 15 residues long. The entirety of the isolated RNA underwent reverse transcription, so expressed TCRB transcripts were sequenced. The data were produced by immunoSEQ multiplex PCR, yet TCRdb's version contains in-frame clones alone and is incomplete. The sample holds fewer than 400,000 clones, around 9.3% seen once. This clone was counted only a few times. Antigen: not known. General observations from the study: Shortening that was moderate but significant affected the TCRB CDR3s of Type 1 diabetes patients in all four CD4+ subsets.

A sort by CD45RO/CCR7/CD25/CD127/CD95/CD27 yielded CD4+ naive, central memory, regulatory and stem cell-like memory cells. Sorted populations all exceeded 98% purity. The sequence derives from a man aged 30-40 years with type 1 diabetes. The material sequenced was central memory CD4+ T cells from blood. The chain joins TRBV6-6 to TRBJ1-2, with TRBD1 matching 7 bases. The CDR3 coding sequence is TGTGCCAGCAGTCAACAGGGGTTAGCTAACTATGGCTACACCTTC. It encodes CASSQQGLANYGYTF.